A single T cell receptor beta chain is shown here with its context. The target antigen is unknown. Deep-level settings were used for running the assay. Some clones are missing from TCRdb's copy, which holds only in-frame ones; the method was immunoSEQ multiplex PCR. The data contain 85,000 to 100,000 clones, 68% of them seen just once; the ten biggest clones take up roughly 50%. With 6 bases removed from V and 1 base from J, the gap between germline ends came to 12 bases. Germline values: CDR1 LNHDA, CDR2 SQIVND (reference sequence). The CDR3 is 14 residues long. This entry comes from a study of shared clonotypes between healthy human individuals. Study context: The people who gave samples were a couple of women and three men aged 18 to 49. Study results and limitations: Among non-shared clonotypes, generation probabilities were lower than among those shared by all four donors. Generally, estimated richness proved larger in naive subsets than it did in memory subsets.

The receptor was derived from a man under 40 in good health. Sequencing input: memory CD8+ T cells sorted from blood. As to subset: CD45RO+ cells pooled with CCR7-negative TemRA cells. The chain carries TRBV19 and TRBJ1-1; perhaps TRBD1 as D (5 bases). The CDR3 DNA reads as TGTGCCAGTAGACCTTCGGGGCGGAACACTGAAGCTTTCTTT. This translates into CASRPSGRNTEAFF.